The rows below give T cell receptor beta chains drawn from one sample of a study of Ad26.COV2.S vaccination and SARS-CoV-2 variants. Profiled with immunoSEQ multiplex PCR; TCRdb holds only in-frame clones, not every one. The sample has roughly 700,000 clones; roughly 90% are singletons. The starting material was peripheral blood, obtained in a trial of Ad26.COV2.S vaccine versus placebo. The receptor set was obtained from a person between 18 and 65 years old who received the Ad26.COV2.S COVID-19 vaccine or a placebo. Both conserved end residues are part of each CDR3. A D gene is named only where the DNA matches it firmly. The size field is filled for only some rows; it gives once, few, many or a size class.

>TRBJ2-1|TRBV18|once|-
TGTGCCAGCTCACCACTCGGGACCCCTAGGGAGGCTGAGCAGTTCTTC
CASSPLGTPREAEQFF
>TRBJ1-1|TRBV7-2|once|-
TGTGCCAGCAGCCTTGGACAGCGGAACACTGAAGCTTTCTTT
CASSLGQRNTEAFF
>TRBJ2-2|TRBV11-3|-|TRBD1
TGTGCCAGCAGCTTGGGACAGGGATCCCCCGGGGAGCTGTTTTTT
CASSLGQGSPGELFF
>TRBJ2-3|TRBV7-9|-|-
TGTGCCAGCAGCGCGGGGAATGGGGGGACAGATACGCAGTATTTT
CASSAGNGGTDTQYF
>TRBJ2-7|TRBV7-2|-|-
TGTGCCAGCAGAGGCCGCGGCGACTCTTCCACCTACGAGCAGTACTTC
CASRGRGDSSTYEQYF
>TRBJ1-1|TRBV6-5|-|-
TGTGCCAGCAGTTTCTCCTGGGACACTGAAGCTTTCTTT
CASSFSWDTEAFF
>TRBJ2-7|TRBV10-3|once|-
TGTGCCATCAGTGTGGGGCAGGGCCACTACGAGCAGTACTTC
CAISVGQGHYEQYF
>TRBJ2-7|TRBV7-2|-|TRBD2
TGTGCCAGCAGCTTGGCTAGCGGGAGTATCTACGAGCAGTACTTC
CASSLASGSIYEQYF
>TRBJ1-6|TRBV2|-|-
TGTGCCAGCTCGACAAACTCCTATAATTCACCCCTCCACTTT
CASSTNSYNSPLHF
>TRBJ2-5|TRBV12-3/TRBV12-4|once|-
TGTGCCAGCAGTCTTAGCGAGACCCAGTACTTC
CASSLSETQYF
>TRBJ1-1|TRBV12-3/TRBV12-4|-|-
TGTGCCAGCACCGCGGGACCCGGGGCTGAAGCTTTCTTT
CASTAGPGAEAFF
>TRBJ2-5|TRBV3-1/TRBV3-2|-|TRBD2
TGTGCCAGCAGCCAAGTACCCGGGGGGTGGCAAGAGACCCAGTACTTC
CASSQVPGGWQETQYF
>TRBJ2-1|TRBV24-1|-|-
TGTGCCACCAAGGAGAGCGGACCGAGCTCCTACAATGAGCAGTTCTTC
CATKESGPSSYNEQFF
>TRBJ1-3|TRBV15|-|-
TGTGCCACCAGCAGAGGGGGCAGTACCCCCAACTCTGGAAACACCATATATTTT
CATSRGGSTPNSGNTIYF
>TRBJ1-5|TRBV21-1|-|-
TGTGCCAGCAGCCCCCCGGGACAGGTAACTGATGGGCCCCAGCATTTT
CASSPPGQVTDGPQHF
>TRBJ2-7|TRBV7-3|-|-
TGTGCCAGCAGCGCCACTGTAGGCGAGCAGTACTTC
CASSATVGEQYF
>TRBJ1-4|TRBV7-6|-|-
TGTGCCAGCAGCCCCGCCACTGGCTATGAAAAACTGTTTTTT
CASSPATGYEKLFF
>TRBJ2-1|TRBV7-2|-|TRBD2
TGTGCCAGCAGCTTGACCGGGACTAGCGGGAGAGCGAGTAATGAGCAGTTCTTC
CASSLTGTSGRASNEQFF
>TRBJ2-2|TRBV19|-|TRBD2
TGTGCCACCGAGGGACTAGTTCCCGGGGAGCTGTTTTTT
CATEGLVPGELFF
>TRBJ1-1|TRBV27|-|TRBD1
TGTGCCAGCAGTCCGGGACAGGGTAGTTCTGAAGCTTTCTTT
CASSPGQGSSEAFF
>TRBJ2-1|TRBV11-2|-|TRBD2
TGTGCCAGCAGCTTAGCGGCGACTAGCCGGGGGGAGCAGTTCTTC
CASSLAATSRGEQFF
>TRBJ1-5|TRBV20-1|-|-
TGCAGTGCTAGTACAGGGAGGGTAAGCCAGCCCCAGCATTTT
CSASTGRVSQPQHF
>TRBJ1-3|TRBV18|-|TRBD1
TGTGCCAGCTCACCAGGGGACAGCCGCCCCTCTGGAAACACCATATATTTT
CASSPGDSRPSGNTIYF
>TRBJ2-2|TRBV19|few|-
TGTGCCAGTAGTATCTCTGGCCCCGGGGAGCTGTTTTTT
CASSISGPGELFF
>TRBJ1-1|TRBV14|-|TRBD1
TGTGCCAGCAGGCAAGGAGACAGGGGGACTCAGACTGAAGCTTTCTTT
CASRQGDRGTQTEAFF
>TRBJ2-1|TRBV4-1|-|-
TGCGCCAGCAGCCAAGAGACTGAGCAGTTCTTC
CASSQETEQFF
>TRBJ1-5|TRBV9|-|-
TGTGCCAGCAGCGGACAGATCAATCAGCCCCAGCATTTT
CASSGQINQPQHF
>TRBJ1-1|TRBV7-2|-|-
TGTGCCAGCAGCACACAGGGAGGAGGGAACACTGAAGCTTTCTTT
CASSTQGGGNTEAFF
>TRBJ2-3|TRBV11-3|-|-
TGTGCCAGCAGCAGAGATGGGAAACAGACAGATACGCAGTATTTT
CASSRDGKQTDTQYF
>TRBJ1-6|TRBV6-5|once|TRBD1
TGTGCCAGCAGTCGAACAGGGGTTAGTTCACCCCTCCACTTT
CASSRTGVSSPLHF
>TRBJ2-7|TRBV10-3|-|TRBD1
TGTGCCATCAGTGAAAGGGGTCCGGGACAGGGTAACGAGCAGTACTTC
CAISERGPGQGNEQYF
>TRBJ1-5|TRBV19|-|-
TGTGCCAGTAGTTCTTTTGGGGGAGGCGGCAATCAGCCCCAGCATTTT
CASSSFGGGGNQPQHF
>TRBJ2-7|TRBV18|-|TRBD1
TGTGCCAGCTCACCTACCACAGGGGGCGGGGGCGAGCAGTACTTC
CASSPTTGGGGEQYF
>TRBJ1-1|TRBV5-1|-|-
TGCGCCAGCAGCTATGGTCAGAACACTGAAGCTTTCTTT
CASSYGQNTEAFF
>TRBJ2-1|TRBV29-1|-|-
TGCAGCGTTGAAGATCGGAGTACGGCCTACAATGAGCAGTTCTTC
CSVEDRSTAYNEQFF
>TRBJ1-1|TRBV5-1|few|-
TGCGCCAGCAAACAGGGAAGGAACACTGAAGCTTTCTTT
CASKQGRNTEAFF
>TRBJ2-7|TRBV7-2|-|TRBD1
TGTGCCAGCAGCTTGGGGGACAGGGGATACGAGCAGTACTTC
CASSLGDRGYEQYF
>TRBJ2-1|TRBV13|-|TRBD2
TGTGCCAGCAGCCCCGAGTATGAGCGGGGGGGATCCGATGAGCAGTTCTTC
CASSPEYERGGSDEQFF
>TRBJ1-5|TRBV6-5|-|-
TGTGCCAGCACTTTCGACGGTTTCAATCAGCCCCAGCATTTT
CASTFDGFNQPQHF
>TRBJ1-1|TRBV29-1|few|-
TGCACCACAGGCACCACTGAAGCTTTCTTT
CTTGTTEAFF